Listed below are T cell receptor beta chains from one sample, sequenced in a study of shared clonotypes between healthy human individuals. Repertoires were generated with immunoSEQ multiplex PCR, while TCRdb's copy carries only in-frame clones and drops some. Among 2 million to 2.5 million clones listed, 92% were seen once. Sequenced sample: naive CD4+ T cells from PBMCs. All receptors derive from a man aged 18 to 29 in good health. Some clones in this sample may be carry-over from other donors' samples. Each CDR3 is given with its conserved first and last residue. The D gene is left open where the match is weak. Where a row states a size, it is once, few, many or the class of an expanded clone; other rows omit it.

TRBJ2-5 | TRBV7-9 | - | - | CASSYTQGMETQYF | TGTGCCAGCAGCTATACACAGGGAATGGAGACCCAGTACTTC
TRBJ2-7 | TRBV5-4 | - | - | CASFDRRTYEQYF | TGTGCCAGCTTCGACAGGCGAACCTACGAGCAGTACTTC
TRBJ1-2 | TRBV28 | - | - | CASSLFFGTHLIEGYTF | TGTGCCAGCAGTTTATTTTTCGGGACCCACTTAATCGAGGGCTACACCTTC
TRBJ2-7 | TRBV18 | few | - | CASSSNYEQYF | TGTGCCAGCTCATCCAACTACGAGCAGTACTTC
TRBJ2-7 | TRBV28 | - | - | CASSPEPTSYEQYF | TGTGCCAGCAGTCCTGAGCCTACCTCCTACGAGCAGTACTTC
TRBJ2-2 | TRBV14 | - | - | CASSLFRGTNTGELFF | TGTGCCAGCAGCCTTTTCAGGGGCACAAACACCGGGGAGCTGTTTTTT
TRBJ2-2 | TRBV18 | - | - | CASSPLSLSNTGELFF | TGTGCCAGCTCACCACTCAGCCTTTCGAACACCGGGGAGCTGTTTTTT
TRBJ2-7 | TRBV6-5 | - | - | CASSSRQIYEQYF | TGTGCCAGCAGTTCCCGACAGATCTACGAGCAGTACTTC
TRBJ2-7 | TRBV27 | once | - | CASSPYQFYEQYF | TGTGCCAGCAGTCCTTATCAGTTCTACGAGCAGTACTTC
TRBJ2-5 | TRBV2 | - | TRBD2 | CASSPLAGGPETQYF | TGTGCCAGCAGTCCACTAGCGGGAGGGCCGGAGACCCAGTACTTC
TRBJ1-1 | TRBV5-1 | few | - | CASSFSDNIAEAFF | TGCGCCAGCTCATTCTCCGACAATATCGCTGAAGCTTTCTTT
TRBJ1-1 | TRBV18 | - | - | CASSPTPGNTEAFF | TGTGCCAGCTCACCAACACCAGGGAACACTGAAGCTTTCTTT
TRBJ2-2 | TRBV7-6 | - | TRBD2 | CASSPRIAGGETGELFF | TGTGCCAGCAGCCCGCGAATAGCGGGAGGGGAGACCGGGGAGCTGTTTTTT
TRBJ2-1 | TRBV7-3 | - | - | CASSLQPGEQFF | TGTGCCAGCAGCCTCCAGCCGGGGGAGCAGTTCTTC
TRBJ1-4 | TRBV19 | - | - | CASSTLLGSGGNEKLFF | TGTGCCAGTAGTACTTTATTGGGGTCCGGTGGGAATGAAAAACTGTTTTTT
TRBJ1-5 | TRBV5-1 | - | - | CASSGGQPNQPQHF | TGCGCCAGCAGCGGGGGACAACCCAATCAGCCCCAGCATTTT
TRBJ2-3 | TRBV15 | - | - | CATSRRTAGVTDTQYF | TGTGCCACCAGCAGAAGGACGGCAGGGGTGACAGATACGCAGTATTTT
TRBJ1-2 | TRBV4-3 | - | - | CASSQDEQGFYGYTF | TGCGCCAGCAGCCAAGATGAACAGGGTTTCTATGGCTACACCTTC
TRBJ1-1 | TRBV27 | - | TRBD1 | CASRATGEGTEAFF | TGTGCCAGCAGGGCAACAGGGGAGGGCACTGAAGCTTTCTTT
TRBJ2-1 | TRBV7-6 | - | TRBD2 | CASSSRPSGTGEEQFF | TGTGCCAGCAGCTCCCGTCCGAGCGGGACCGGAGAAGAGCAGTTCTTC
TRBJ2-3 | TRBV6-1 | - | - | CASSVVSMNRDTQYF | TGTGCCAGCAGTGTGGTTAGCATGAATAGAGATACGCAGTATTTT
TRBJ2-7 | TRBV2 | - | - | CASSGRGGPYEQYF | TGTGCCAGCAGCGGCAGGGGGGGTCCCTACGAGCAGTACTTC
TRBJ2-3 | TRBV5-1 | - | - | CASSLQGTDTQYF | TGCGCCAGCAGCTTACAAGGGACGGATACGCAGTATTTT
TRBJ1-4 | TRBV5-1 | - | - | CASSLARGGGSTNEKLFF | TGCGCCAGCAGCTTGGCCCGAGGCGGTGGCTCAACTAATGAAAAACTGTTTTTT
TRBJ2-7 | TRBV5-1 | - | - | CASSLADGRRSYEQYF | TGCGCCAGCAGCTTGGCCGACGGGAGAAGGTCCTACGAGCAGTACTTC
TRBJ1-1 | TRBV11-3 | - | TRBD1 | CASSSLPLGQVETFF | TGTGCCAGCAGCTCCCTCCCCCTCGGACAGGTGGAAACTTTCTTT
TRBJ2-1 | TRBV4-3 | - | - | CASSQETRSNEQFF | TGCGCCAGCAGCCAAGAGACCCGGTCCAATGAGCAGTTCTTC
TRBJ2-2 | TRBV23-1 | - | - | CASSQPGKLFF | TGCGCCAGCAGTCAGCCGGGGAAGCTGTTTTTT
TRBJ2-1 | TRBV7-2 | once | TRBD2 | CASRRGYNEQFF | TGTGCCAGCAGGCGGGGGTACAATGAGCAGTTCTTC
TRBJ2-5 | TRBV10-3 | - | - | CAIRQAGETQYF | TGTGCCATCAGGCAGGCCGGGGAGACCCAGTACTTC
TRBJ2-7 | TRBV30 | - | TRBD2 | CAWRRTSGIAYEQYF | TGTGCCTGGAGGCGGACTAGCGGGATTGCCTACGAGCAGTACTTC